This T cell receptor (beta chain) was recovered during a study of blood T cell repertoires in COVID-19. In this sample, this clone turned up a few times. The assay was immunoSEQ multiplex PCR, and TCRdb's table has in-frame clones only and misses some. Of roughly 310,000 clones in the sample, 89% were seen once. From germline, CDR1 is SGHTA and CDR2 FQGNSA. V dropped 5 bases and J dropped 0; count of bases not matched to a gene: 6. This CDR3 is 17 amino acids long. Participant ages covered roughly 18 to 89 years across around 22 US areas. The chain has TRBV7-2 and TRBJ2-6; 8 bases are a match to TRBD1. Specimen: PBMCs or T cells enriched from blood (not recorded which). The source of this sequence is a woman between 40 and 55 years old who had recovered from COVID-19. CDR3 DNA: TGTGCCAGCAGCCCGAGGGACAGGTTCTCTGGGGCCAACGTCCTGACTTTC. Amino acid sequence: CASSPRDRFSGANVLTF.